One and the same sample provided the 5 T cell receptor beta chains below, sequenced in a study of T cell repertoires in cytomegalovirus infection. Their antigens remain unidentified. In TCRdb, the reads were re-called with MiXCR into one record per CDR3 protein. The sample includes approximately 500,000 distinct CDR3 sequences, 30% to 40% of them seen just once. Sequencing used cultured PBMCs, obtained from culture after CMV antigen stimulation. Receptors originate from a human donor in good health (CMV status not recorded). Some clones in this sample may be carry-over from other donors' samples.

The chain links TRBV7-2 to TRBJ2-3; no reliable D call. The CDR3 totals 13 residues. The V end lost 3 bases, the J end lost 6 bases, and 10 bases lay between the germline ends. Germline CDR1 and CDR2: SGHTA and FQGNSA. The CDR3 region is CASSFVQADTQYF. The CDR3 nucleotides read TGTGCCAGCAGCTTTGTGCAGGCCGATACGCAGTATTTT.

This clonotype was recorded a few times. The V gene is TRBV7-2, the J gene TRBJ2-3; TRBD2 aligns across 9 bases. This CDR3 is 15 amino acids long. V lost 4 bases to trimming and J lost 3 bases; unmatched junction nucleotides: 5. CDR1 and CDR2 from the germline V gene are SGHTA and FQGNSA. CDR3 in amino acids: CASSSRLAETDTQYF. CDR3 coding DNA: TGTGCCAGCAGCTCGAGACTAGCGGAGACAGATACGCAGTATTTT. Complete variable domain (other parts from reference TRBV7-2 and TRBJ2-3): GAGVSQSPSNKVTEKGKDVELRCDPISGHTALYWYRQSLGQGLEFLIYFQGNSAPDKSGLPSDRFSAERTGGSVSTLTIQRTQQEDSAVYLCASSSRLAETDTQYFGPGTRLTVL.

This chain joins TRBV6-5 and TRBJ2-1, with TRBD2 identical over 9 bases. The CDR3 covers 19 residues. Unmatched junction bases numbered 15, after V lost 2 bases and J lost 4 bases. In germline, CDR1 is MNHEY, CDR2 SVGAGI. CDR3 amino acids: CASSYGVAGVFGGYNEQFF. CDR3 coding DNA: TGTGCCAGCAGTTACGGGGTAGCGGGAGTCTTCGGGGGTTACAATGAGCAGTTCTTC.

This clonotype was detected only a few times. The chain has TRBV7-2 and TRBJ2-1; 9 bases fit TRBD2. The CDR3 consists of 17 residues. The V segment lost 4 bases and the J segment 0 bases; nucleotides outside the gene matches: 7. Germline loops: CDR1 SGHTA, CDR2 FQGNSA. This CDR3 is CASSSRAGGNSYNEQFF. CDR3 nucleotides: TGTGCCAGCAGCTCGAGAGCGGGAGGTAACTCCTACAATGAGCAGTTCTTC.

The rearrangement links TRBV7-2 to TRBJ2-7, with D unclear. V dropped 3 bases and J dropped 2 bases, with 14 bases sitting between them. The germline CDR1 and CDR2 sequences are SGHTA and FQGNSA. The CDR3 runs to 15 residues. CDR3 nucleotides: TGTGCCAGCAGCTTCTATCGCCAGGTGGCCTACGAGCAGTACTTC. Translating it yields CASSFYRQVAYEQYF.